This T cell receptor beta chain was profiled in a study of Ad26.COV2.S vaccination and SARS-CoV-2 variants (dated by TCRdb to 2020 to 2023). Background on the whole study: Vaccine-arm donors came from COV1001, a multicentre, randomized, double-blind, placebo-controlled phase I-IIa trial of Ad26.COV2.S in healthy adults. Investigators did not know the trial group allocation while performing experiments and assessing outcomes. Ad26.COV2.S was administered intramuscularly at 5 x 10^10 or 1 x 10^11 viral particles, either as a single shot or as two shots given 56 days apart. A total of roughly 30 samples were included in the TCR-sequenced set, comprising around 19 Ad26.COV2.S vaccine recipients, 5 placebo recipients and 8 SARS-CoV-2 convalescent individuals. Trial participants were randomized into five groups of five, in which low-dose or high-dose Ad26.COV2.S was given once or twice, or placebo was given on both occasions. TCRbeta repertoire sequencing served as the tool for gauging how specific and how broad the SARS-CoV-2-reactive T cell receptors were following Ad26.COV2.S vaccination.

TCRbeta CDR3 regions were sequenced with the immunoSEQ Assay. After extraction, genomic DNA underwent amplification by bias-controlled multiplex PCR, followed by high-throughput sequencing. The authors' pipeline ran thus. To quantify the absolute abundance of each unique TCRbeta CDR3 region, sequences were collapsed and filtered. T cell fraction was estimated by normalization of TCRbeta template counts to usable DNA, with usable DNA being measured through amplification of reference genes present in all nucleated cells. Repertoire TCRs were annotated as SARS-CoV-2-specific by exact matching of V gene, CDR3 amino acid sequence and J gene to a known reactive TCR set. MIRA supplied the reference SARS-CoV-2 TCR set, which was filtered for enrichment in COVID-19-positive ImmuneCODE repertoires so that public or cross-reactive TCRs were removed. Using the MIRA antigens, annotated TCRs were further analysed by specific ORF or by position within an ORF. Depth was the summed frequency of annotated unique rearrangements, while breadth was defined as annotated unique rearrangements over total unique productive rearrangements. TCR breadth was compared between groups using two-sided Wilcoxon rank-sum tests. TCRdb re-hosts the immuneACCESS table, in-frame sequences only. Its copies lack some clones; in the studies checked, an unresolved V gene accounts for under half of them, and the cause for the rest is not known. V, J and clone size reflect that table, while D and trimming were determined from the DNA. For this sample there are about half a million clones; approximately 90% appear just once. The ten top clones hold 1.5% to 2% of the sample.

Paper-wide results and their limitations: The study was not powered to compare responses between vaccine doses or regimens. Non-spike TCR breadth was comparable between vaccine and placebo recipients, consistent with the vaccine containing only spike. Spike-specific TCR breadth was higher in Ad26.COV2.S recipients than in placebo recipients (P = 0.0014). Substantial breadth of spike-specific CD8+ and CD4+ T cell responses was reported after vaccination. The authors noted that the TCR breadth and depth analyses may have underestimated total T cell responses.

Trimming takes 5 bases from V and 7 bases from J, and the germline ends sit 14 bases apart. Via the germline V gene, CDR1 is MNHEY and CDR2 SVGEGT. Spanning cysteine to phenylalanine, the CDR3 consists of 13 amino acids. The kept DNA is CDR3 alone, 39 bases in frame from the first base. Comments on this clone: Its cognate antigen has yet to be identified. No base quality information exists; no much larger clone differs at one position.

Interpreted using the paper, the treatment or condition label stands for: approximately 18 received Ad26.COV2.S at low or high dose, single or two shots; five or six received placebo; per-sample allocation not given. For vaccine and placebo recipients, the sequenced repertoires came from samples collected on day 63 after the first injection. In Cohort 1b, roughly 25 adults aged 18-55 years were enrolled at a single site in Boston, USA, between 29 July and 7 August 2020. Ad26.COV2.S consisted of a replication-incompetent adenovirus type 26 vector by which a prefusion-stabilized SARS-CoV-2 spike protein from the original Wuhan strain was expressed.

The starting material was peripheral blood, obtained in a trial of Ad26.COV2.S vaccine versus placebo. The origin of this receptor is a person between 18 and 59 years old who received the Ad26.COV2.S COVID-19 vaccine or a placebo. The chain employs TRBV6-2 or TRBV6-3 and TRBJ1-2; no D gene call is confident. Here is the DNA: TGTGCCAGCAGTACCCCTGTCGGCGGTGGCTACACCTTC. Its coded protein is CASSTPVGGGYTF.